A single sample is the source of the 28 T cell receptor beta chains below, sequenced in a study of T cells in Graves' hyperthyroidism and ophthalmopathy. Amplification targeted TCR beta CDR3 regions from RNA transcripts. First-round RT-PCR with HTBI primers amplified the TCR CDR3 region. From the multiplex PCR reads, TCRdb called clonotypes with MiXCR, one entry per CDR3 protein. The repertoire holds roughly 520,000 distinct CDR3 sequences, with around 22% as singletons. The sequenced sample was blood. The source is a woman aged 25 to 39 with Graves' ophthalmopathy.

This clonotype was seen a handful of times. The chain has TRBV6-1 and TRBJ2-7; D is perhaps TRBD1 or TRBD2 (7 bases each). From germline, CDR1 is MNHNS and CDR2 SASEGT. This CDR3 is built from 14 residues. CDR3 coding DNA: TGTGCGACGAAGGGGAGGGGGCCCTCCTACGAGCAGTACTTC. Protein sequence: CATKGRGPSYEQYF.

This clonotype has at least ten counts. The V gene is TRBV10-3, the J gene TRBJ2-7, with 9 bases matching TRBD1. Trimming cost V 4 bases and J 1 base; bases outside gene matches: 8. The CDR3 contains 16 residues. Germline V lookup: CDR1 ENHRY, CDR2 SYGVKD. CDR3: CAISGGGGQGSYEQYF. The DNA of the CDR3 is TGTGCCATCAGTGGGGGTGGGGGACAGGGATCCTACGAGCAGTACTTC.

This clonotype has more than one count but fewer than ten. The chain is built from TRBV13 and TRBJ2-7; 11 nucleotides align to TRBD2. This CDR3 spans 20 amino acids. V lost 7 bases to trimming and J lost 0 bases; unmatched junction nucleotides: 20. Germline assignment: CDR1 PRHDT and CDR2 FYEKMQ (reference sequence). CDR3: CASTSAHFTSGGVISYEQYF. Here the CDR3 DNA reads TGTGCCAGCACCTCAGCCCACTTTACTAGCGGGGGCGTTATCTCCTACGAGCAGTACTTC.

This clonotype was observed at least ten times. The V call is TRBV20-1, the J call TRBJ1-2, with D hard to call. Trimming pared 0 bases from V and 4 bases from J, leaving 12 bases between. The CDR3 runs 14 residues. CDR1 and CDR2 (germline): DFQATT, SNEGSKA (reference sequence). The DNA of the CDR3 is TGCAGTGCTAGAGACGGCAGTTGGCTCTATGGCTACACCTTC. This translates into CSARDGSWLYGYTF.

In its sample, this clonotype was seen many times. The chain employs TRBV6-5 and TRBJ2-5, with D possibly being TRBD1 (5 bases). The CDR3 runs 13 residues. Trimming pared 0 bases from V and 3 bases from J, leaving 5 bases between. The germline V gene has CDR1 MNHEY and CDR2 SVGAGI. The CDR3 spells CASSYSTEETQYF. Here the CDR3 DNA reads TGTGCCAGCAGTTACTCGACAGAAGAGACCCAGTACTTC.

The J gene is TRBJ2-7, the V gene TRBV7-9; 11 bases align to TRBD2. The CDR3 totals 15 residues. CDR1 is SEHNR and CDR2 is FQNEAQ in the germline V gene (reference sequence). The ends lost 5 bases at V and 1 base at J; junction bases unmatched: 4. The CDR3: CASSMTSGASYEQYF. The CDR3 DNA reads TGTGCCAGCAGCATGACTAGCGGGGCTTCCTACGAGCAGTACTTC.

This clonotype was counted ten times or more. The chain has TRBV27 and TRBJ2-7; 7 positions agree with TRBD1. Germline assignment: CDR1 MNHEY and CDR2 SMNVEV (reference sequence). The CDR3 sequence is 14 residues long. Unmatched junction bases numbered 10, after V lost 10 bases and J lost 1 base. The DNA of the CDR3 is TGTGCCACCGTGCCCGACAGGGATTCCTACGAGCAGTACTTC. Translated: CATVPDRDSYEQYF.

This clonotype has at least ten counts. The chain employs TRBV28 and TRBJ2-7, with D perhaps matching TRBD1 or TRBD2 (6 bases each). Germline V gene lookup returns CDR1 MDHEN and CDR2 SYDVKM. There are 16 residues in the CDR3. Trimming cost V 3 bases and J 1 base, with 16 bases left between them. This chain's CDR3 is CASSFLVGGGSYEQYF. The CDR3, as DNA: TGTGCCAGCAGTTTTCTGGTCGGAGGGGGATCCTACGAGCAGTACTTC.

In its sample, this clonotype was seen many times. The chain carries TRBV5-1 and TRBJ1-1; 9 nucleotides match TRBD1. J gave up 5 bases and V 0 bases, and 8 bases lay outside the gene matches. The CDR3 is 16 amino acids. Germline V gene lookup returns CDR1 SGHRS and CDR2 YFSETQ. For the CDR3, the DNA is TGCGCCAGCAGCTTGGGGGGGACAGGGTCTGGGACTGAAGCTTTCTTT. It codes for CASSLGGTGSGTEAFF.

CDR3 nucleotides: TGCAGCGTTGACAATGGAGGCAGTTATAATTCACCCCTCCACTTT. Residues: CSVDNGGSYNSPLHF. The chain employs TRBV29-1 and TRBJ1-6; no clear D. Germline CDR1 and CDR2: SQVTM and ANQGSEA. The CDR3 is made up of 15 amino acids. The ends were cut back, 3 bases at V and 4 bases at J, with 13 bases in the middle.

There are many counts of this clonotype. DNA for the CDR3: TGTGCCAGCGACTTGAACACCGGGGAGCTGTTTTTT. This codes for CASDLNTGELFF. The gene calls are TRBV2 and TRBJ2-2; D not certain. CDR1 is SNHLY and CDR2 is FYNNEI in the germline V gene. The CDR3 covers 12 residues. V dropped 8 bases and J dropped 1 base, with 5 bases sitting between them.

Ten or more counts support this clonotype. J is TRBJ2-7 and V is TRBV6-1; unclear D gene. Trimming pared 1 base from V and 1 base from J, leaving 8 bases between. This CDR3 comprises 14 residues. The V gene's germline CDR1 is MNHNS and CDR2 SASEGT. The chain's CDR3 is CASSEVVGSYEQYF. The CDR3 DNA sequence: TGTGCCAGCAGTGAAGTTGTAGGGTCCTACGAGCAGTACTTC.

The chain recombines TRBV7-2 with TRBJ1-1; no firm D call. This CDR3 contains 13 residues. Trimming pared 5 bases from V and 5 bases from J, leaving 12 bases between. Germline V gene sequence: CDR1 SGHTA, CDR2 FQGNSA. CDR3 protein: CASSAFMGTEAFF. In nucleotides, the CDR3 is TGTGCCAGCAGCGCCTTCATGGGGACTGAAGCTTTCTTT.

This clonotype was counted ten times or more. This chain uses TRBV29-1 with TRBJ1-2; 8 bases align to TRBD1. This CDR3 spans 15 amino acids. V lost 1 base, J lost 4 bases, and 8 bases stayed unmatched. Germline-derived CDR1 and CDR2 are SQVTM and ANQGSEA. The CDR3 reads CSVEAYTGTGYGYTF. CDR3 sequence (DNA): TGCAGCGTTGAAGCTTATACCGGGACAGGCTATGGCTACACCTTC.

The chain employs TRBV12-3 or TRBV12-4 and TRBJ1-1; D remains ambiguous. This CDR3 has 14 residues. Trimming took off 4 bases at V and 1 base at J, with 10 bases between the two ends. CDR3 sequence (DNA): TGTGCCAGCAGTTATGGATCCCCGAACACTGAAGCTTTCTTT. This translates into CASSYGSPNTEAFF.

The sample holds many counts of this clonotype. The rearrangement links TRBV12-3 or TRBV12-4 to TRBJ2-4; D unclear. Between the trimmed V and J ends, which lost 4 bases and 0 bases, there was a span of 7 bases. CDR3 length: 14 residues. CDR3 amino acids: CASSYDIAKNIQYF. CDR3 DNA: TGTGCCAGCAGTTACGACATAGCCAAAAACATTCAGTACTTC.

The table lists this clonotype with a count of one. The J gene is TRBJ2-5, the V gene TRBV27, with TRBD1 matching 7 bases. V was pared by 4 bases and J by 4 bases, with 12 bases of the junction left unmatched. The CDR3 is 16 residues long. CDR1 MNHEY and CDR2 SMNVEV come from the germline V gene (reference sequence). The CDR3 loop reads CASSSLRGQTGETQYF. The CDR3 DNA sequence: TGTGCCAGCAGTTCACTCCGGGGACAGACGGGAGAGACCCAGTACTTC.

The chain couples TRBV11-2 to TRBJ1-5; unclear D gene. Germline V lookup: CDR1 SGHAT, CDR2 FQNNGV. The ends were cut back, 3 bases at V and 1 base at J, with 4 bases in the middle. This CDR3 region has 13 residues. The CDR3, as DNA: TGTGCCAGCAGCTTCCGGAGCAATCAGCCCCAGCATTTT. Residues: CASSFRSNQPQHF.

This clonotype showed up just once. Because the CDR3 is missing its conserved closing phenylalanine or tryptophan, this is likely a read error. The chain joins TRBV11-3 to TRBJ2-2; D may be TRBD1 (5 bases). CDR1 SGHNT and CDR2 YENEEA come from the germline V gene. This CDR3 has 14 residues. The V and J ends lost 3 bases and 0 bases respectively, with 5 bases between them. This chain's CDR3 is CASSLTANTGELFL. CDR3 sequence (DNA): TGTGCCAGCAGCTTGACAGCGAACACCGGGGAGCTGTTTTTG.

This clonotype came up many times. The gene calls are TRBV20-1 and TRBJ2-7; 10 positions agree with TRBD1. CDR3 length: 13 residues. Germline CDR1 and CDR2: DFQATT and SNEGSKA (reference sequence). V lost 6 bases to trimming and J lost 4 bases; unmatched junction nucleotides: 6. The CDR3 DNA sequence: TGCAGTGCGATCCGGGACAGGGGTTACGAGCAGTACTTC. Translation gives CSAIRDRGYEQYF.

The gene calls are TRBV28 and TRBJ2-7; D may be TRBD2 (6 bases). CDR1 MDHEN and CDR2 SYDVKM come from the germline V gene. This CDR3 is 18 amino acids long. Trimming took 4 bases from V and 3 from J, leaving 25 bases between them. The CDR3 loop is CASSSHQFPGTPVYEQYF. In DNA, the CDR3 is TGTGCCAGCAGTTCCCACCAATTCCCCGGGACTCCAGTCTACGAGCAGTACTTC.

The sample holds a few counts of this clonotype. The rearrangement links TRBV5-1 to TRBJ2-2, with 7 bases lining up with TRBD1. The V gene end was trimmed by 0 bases and the J gene end by 5 bases; junction bases not matched to a gene: 4. The CDR3 is 15 amino acids. Germline V CDR1 and CDR2: SGHRS, YFSETQ. CDR3 nucleotides: TGCGCCAGCAGCTTGGGAGGGGGCTGGACCGGGGAGCTGTTTTTT. Protein: CASSLGGGWTGELFF.

This clonotype was observed a few times. This chain joins TRBV6-1 and TRBJ2-5; 7 bases are shared with TRBD2. The CDR3 extends over 14 amino acids. V trimming: 2 bases; J trimming: 7 bases; junction bases outside the gene matches: 7. CDR1 is MNHNS and CDR2 is SASEGT in the germline V gene. Written as DNA, the CDR3 is TGTGCCAGCAGTGAAAGGCGGGAGCTCTCGACCCAGTACTTC. It codes for CASSERRELSTQYF.

This clonotype was seen repeatedly, ten times or more. This rearrangement joins TRBV6-5 to TRBJ2-7; weak D call: TRBD2 (6 bases). Germline assignment: CDR1 MNHEY and CDR2 SVGAGI. V lost 6 bases and J lost 6, with 15 bases in between. The CDR3 is made up of 13 amino acids. The CDR3 sequence is CASSPGGTFEQYF. The CDR3 DNA reads as TGTGCCAGCAGCCCAGGCGGGACTTTCGAGCAGTACTTC.

In its sample, this clonotype was seen many times. The rearrangement joins TRBV10-3 to TRBJ1-5; the D is unclear. From germline, CDR1 is ENHRY and CDR2 SYGVKD. Trimming cost V 4 bases and J 4 bases, with 8 bases left between them. The CDR3 runs to 13 residues. This CDR3 reads CAISVTANQPQHF. CDR3 DNA: TGTGCCATCAGTGTAACGGCAAATCAGCCCCAGCATTTT.

Points on this clonotype: Without the conserved terminal phenylalanine or tryptophan, this CDR3 likely stems from a read error. The chain recombines TRBV30 with TRBJ1-2; no clear D. Germline assignment: CDR1 GTSNPN and CDR2 SVGIG (reference sequence). The CDR3 is made up of 12 amino acids. This CDR3 is CACSGTADGYTY. DNA of the CDR3: TGTGCCTGTAGTGGAACGGCCGATGGCTACACCTAC.

Ten or more counts support this clonotype. The chain employs TRBV28 and TRBJ1-1; 10 bases are a match to TRBD1. Germline assignment: CDR1 MDHEN and CDR2 SYDVKM. The CDR3 is made up of 15 amino acids. Losses at the gene ends were 6 bases for V and 4 bases for J; bases not matched to a gene: 8. CDR3 coding DNA: TGTGCCAGCAGGGGCAGGACAGGGGGAGCCACTGAAGCTTTCTTT. Encoded protein: CASRGRTGGATEAFF.

A few counts support this clonotype. This chain connects TRBV7-2 to TRBJ2-7; 9 positions match TRBD2. CDR3 size: 14 residues. Germline assignment: CDR1 SGHTA and CDR2 FQGNSA. The ends lost 5 bases at V and 1 base at J; junction bases unmatched: 3. In DNA, the CDR3 is TGTGCCAGCAGCCAGCTAGCGGGGTCCTACGAGCAGTACTTC. Amino acid sequence: CASSQLAGSYEQYF. The full variable domain, its missing parts supplied by reference TRBV7-2 and TRBJ2-7, is GAGVSQSPSNKVTEKGKDVELRCDPISGHTALYWYRQSLGQGLEFLIYFQGNSAPDKSGLPSDRFSAERTGGSVSTLTIQRTQQEDSAVYLCASSQLAGSYEQYFGPGTRLTVT.